A selection of T cell receptor beta chains follows, all from one sample in a study of cytotoxic CD8 clonotypes in ibrutinib-treated CLL. Clones were read by immunoSEQ multiplex PCR, and TCRdb kept only the in-frame ones, dropping some. The data show 300,000 or so clones, with about 64% seen just once and approximately 6% held by the top ten. Sequencing used PBMCs, obtained after 36 months of ibrutinib treatment. The receptors originated from a human donor with chronic lymphocytic leukemia. Both conserved end residues are part of each CDR3. The D gene is left open where the match is weak. Size tells how often a clone was seen (once, few, many) or the class of an expanded clone, and some rows leave it out.

TRBV6-6,TRBJ2-7,-,-,TGTGCCAGCAGAGGCGAACCTTTAGGGCAGTACTTC,CASRGEPLGQYF
TRBV7-9,TRBJ1-1,-,-,TGTGCCAGCAGCTTACCACAGGGTGCGAGCACTGAAGCTTTCTTT,CASSLPQGASTEAFF
TRBV5-1,TRBJ2-7,-,TRBD2,TGCGCCAGCAGCTTGGGGGTAGCGGGAGTCGAGCAGTACTTC,CASSLGVAGVEQYF
TRBV6-6,TRBJ1-5,-,-,TGTGCCAGCAGTCCCCAGTATCTTAATGATCAGCCCCAGCATTTT,CASSPQYLNDQPQHF
TRBV4-3,TRBJ2-1,-,TRBD2,TGCGCCAGCAGCCCGGATGCTAGCGGGGGTTTCTACAATGAGCAGTTCTTC,CASSPDASGGFYNEQFF
TRBV4-1,TRBJ2-7,-,TRBD2,TGCGCCAGCAGCCGACTAGCGGGAGGGACGAGCTCCTACGAGCAGTACTTC,CASSRLAGGTSSYEQYF
TRBV6-1,TRBJ1-2,-,-,TGTGCCAGCAGCCCAGCAGGAGGTTTTGGCTACACCTTC,CASSPAGGFGYTF
TRBV5-6,TRBJ2-1,few,TRBD2,TGTGCCAGCAGCATTGGGACTAGCGGGAATGAGCAGTTCTTC,CASSIGTSGNEQFF
TRBV27,TRBJ1-4,-,-,TGTACCAGCAGTCTACTAGTAGAGGGGGAAAAACTGTTTTTT,CTSSLLVEGEKLFF
TRBV13,TRBJ1-1,-,TRBD1,TGTGCCACCCTGACAACGGACAGGGAAGCTTTCTTT,CATLTTDREAFF
TRBV9,TRBJ2-7,-,TRBD2,TGTGCCAGCAGCTCCGGACTAGGGGACTCCTACGAGCAGTACTTC,CASSSGLGDSYEQYF
TRBV5-1,TRBJ2-7,-,TRBD1,TGCGCCAGCGCCCCGGGGACAGGAGACTACGAGCAGTACTTC,CASAPGTGDYEQYF
TRBV11-1,TRBJ2-5,-,-,TGTGCCAGCAGCGCAGGGGTTTTGGAGACCCAGTACTTC,CASSAGVLETQYF
TRBV6-1,TRBJ1-1,few,-,TGTGCCAGCAGTGGGCTCGACAGGAGGGGGACTGAAGCTTTCTTT,CASSGLDRRGTEAFF
TRBV29-1,TRBJ2-5,-,-,TGCAGCGTTTCAGGCGGGACCCGGCGGTCCCAGTACTTC,CSVSGGTRRSQYF
TRBV4-1,TRBJ2-5,-,TRBD2,TGCGCCAGCAGCCAAGTGGGTATAGCGGGGGGGCTAGGGTGGCGAGAGACCCAGTACTTC,CASSQVGIAGGLGWRETQYF
TRBV5-1,TRBJ2-1,-,-,TGCGCCAGCAGCTTGGGGCTAGCCCCTAATGAGCAGTTCTTC,CASSLGLAPNEQFF
TRBV7-2,TRBJ2-3,few,-,TGTGCCAGCAGCTTAGCGATATTTTTGGGTAGCGGCGGGATCCATACGCAGTATTTT,CASSLAIFLGSGGIHTQYF
TRBV4-1,TRBJ2-2,-,TRBD1,TGCGCCAGCAGCCAACGGTTCCGGGACAGGGAGTTAACCGGGGAGCTGTTTTTT,CASSQRFRDRELTGELFF
TRBV25-1,TRBJ2-7,-,-,TGTGCCAGCAGGGGAACTCTAAGCTCCTACGAGCAGTACTTC,CASRGTLSSYEQYF
TRBV7-3,TRBJ2-5,-,-,TGTGCCAGCAGCCAACTAGGAGGGGAGACCCAGTACTTC,CASSQLGGETQYF
TRBV7-2,TRBJ1-4,once,-,TGTGCCAGCAGCTTAGACCCCAGAGACAAAAAACTAGGTTTT,CASSLDPRDKKLGF
TRBV6-6,TRBJ2-3,-,-,TGTGCCAGCAGCCTACCCGGACTAGCGGACAGGGGTACGCAGTATTTT,CASSLPGLADRGTQYF
TRBV12-5,TRBJ1-2,-,TRBD1,TGTGCTAGTGGTCCCCGGGACAGGGGAAAGGGCTACACCTTC,CASGPRDRGKGYTF
TRBV11-2,TRBJ2-5,-,TRBD2,TGTGCCAGCAGTTCCGAAGGACTAGCGGGTTTAGAGACCCAGTACTTC,CASSSEGLAGLETQYF
TRBV20-1,TRBJ2-6,few,-,TGCAGTGCATACCGGGCCAACGTCCTGACTTTC,CSAYRANVLTF
TRBV27,TRBJ1-4,-,-,TGTGCCAGCAGTCGCGCCGGAGGTGGAATGGGTGAAAAACTGTTTTTT,CASSRAGGGMGEKLFF
TRBV6-5,TRBJ1-5,few,-,TGTGCCAGCAGTTTACAGGGAAATCAGCCCCAGCATTTT,CASSLQGNQPQHF
TRBV10-3,TRBJ2-7,few,-,TGTGCCATCAGGAAGAGCGCGGTCGACGAGCAGTACTTC,CAIRKSAVDEQYF
TRBV7-6,TRBJ1-5,-,-,TGTGCCAGCAGCCCCAAGTGGATGGATCAGCCCCAGCATTTT,CASSPKWMDQPQHF
TRBV7-9,TRBJ1-1,-,TRBD1,TGTGCCAGCAGCTTAAGAGGACAGGAGAACACTGAAGCTTTCTTT,CASSLRGQENTEAFF
TRBV29-1,TRBJ2-7,few,-,TGCAGCGTTGGTCTTTCCCAGCCTTTATACGAGCAGTACTTC,CSVGLSQPLYEQYF
TRBV29-1,TRBJ2-2,-,TRBD1,TGCAGCGTTGAAGACCCCAGGGGGCGGTACACCGGGGAGCTGTTTTTT,CSVEDPRGRYTGELFF
TRBV4-3,TRBJ1-2,-,-,TGCGCCAGCAGCCAAGATCTGGGGAGGTATGGCTACACCTTC,CASSQDLGRYGYTF
TRBV4-1,TRBJ2-3,-,TRBD2,TGCGCCAGCAGCCAAGCCGGGGGGGCAGATACGCAGTATTTT,CASSQAGGADTQYF
TRBV27,TRBJ2-7,few,-,TGTGCCAGCAGTTTATCTATGCAGGGGTTCTACTCCTACGAGCAGTACTTC,CASSLSMQGFYSYEQYF
TRBV5-8,TRBJ2-2,-,-,TGTGCCAGCAGCCCTCTCGCTATCTTAGCCACCGGGGAGCTGTTTTTT,CASSPLAILATGELFF
TRBV10-2,TRBJ2-1,-,-,TGCGCCAGCAGTGACGCGTTAGGTGTTGGGGCCTACAATGAGCAGTTCTTC,CASSDALGVGAYNEQFF
TRBV5-1,TRBJ2-3,few,-,TGCGCCAGCAGCTCCGACAGGCATGACACAGATACGCAGTATTTT,CASSSDRHDTDTQYF
TRBV6-1,TRBJ1-1,-,-,TGTGCCAGCAGTCTTCAGGGATTGAACACTGAAGCTTTCTTT,CASSLQGLNTEAFF
TRBV5-1,TRBJ1-2,-,-,TGCGCCAGCAGCGTCTACTCAGGGACCTCTCCTGGTGGCTACACCTTC,CASSVYSGTSPGGYTF
TRBV5-1,TRBJ2-1,few,-,TGCGCCAGCAGCTCGGTACATGAGCAGTTCTTC,CASSSVHEQFF
TRBV28,TRBJ2-1,-,TRBD2,TGTGCCAGCAGTACACCGCCGGGTGGGGGGACTAGAGGCTTCTTC,CASSTPPGGGTRGFF
TRBV6-6,TRBJ2-3,-,-,TGTGCGGGGGGTCAGGCAGATACGCAGTATTTT,CAGGQADTQYF
TRBV11-3,TRBJ2-1,-,-,TGTGCCAGCAGCCGGGGCATGGGGTTGTACAATGAGCAGTTCTTC,CASSRGMGLYNEQFF
TRBV27,TRBJ2-1,-,TRBD1,TGTGCCAGCAGTTTACAAAGCAGGGGGAGCTCCTACAATGAGCAGTTCTTC,CASSLQSRGSSYNEQFF
TRBV29-1,TRBJ1-3,-,-,TGCAGCGTTCGGCGGTACTCTGGAAACACCATATATTTT,CSVRRYSGNTIYF
TRBV15,TRBJ2-1,-,TRBD1,TGTGCCACCAGCTTGGACAGGGGATTCTACAATGAGCAGTTCTTC,CATSLDRGFYNEQFF
TRBV6-6,TRBJ2-7,few,TRBD2,TGTGCCACCGCGGGGGGGCCCTACGAGCAGTACTTC,CATAGGPYEQYF
TRBV10-3,TRBJ2-3,-,-,TGTGCCATCAGTGAAACCACAGATACGCAGTATTTT,CAISETTDTQYF
TRBV13,TRBJ2-7,-,-,TGTGCCAGCAGCTTAGGCAGGGTCGAGCAGTACTTC,CASSLGRVEQYF
TRBV7-8,TRBJ2-2,-,TRBD1,TGTGCCAGCAGCTCTCGGACAGGCGGGGAGCTGTTTTTT,CASSSRTGGELFF
TRBV5-6,TRBJ1-5,few,-,TGTGCCAGCAGCGAGCGGGGGAGGGGCCCCCGGCCCCAGCATTTT,CASSERGRGPRPQHF
TRBV28,TRBJ2-2,-,-,TGTGCCAGCAGTTTAGGGGGTAGTAACACCGGGGAGCTGTTTTTT,CASSLGGSNTGELFF
TRBV10-2,TRBJ2-7,-,-,TGCGCCAGCAGTGCCAGAAACTACGAGCAGTACTTC,CASSARNYEQYF
TRBV6-5,TRBJ2-7,-,-,TGTGCCAGCAGCCCCACCTACACCGATACGGTCGAGCAGTACTTC,CASSPTYTDTVEQYF
TRBV6-5,TRBJ1-2,-,-,TGTGCCAGCAGTTATCTGTCACGAATGCTGTCTTATGGCTACACCTTC,CASSYLSRMLSYGYTF
TRBV14,TRBJ2-1,-,TRBD2,TGTGCCAGCAGCCAAGGACTAGCAAATGATGAGCAGTTCTTC,CASSQGLANDEQFF